These T cell receptor beta chains were read from a single sample in a study of spatial heterogeneity in lung cancer. TCRdb independently ran MiXCR on the 5' RACE reads; one entry per CDR3 protein. The sample yields 7,000 or so distinct CDR3 sequences, approximately 3.1% seen once. Sequenced material: lung tumor tissue, taken at surgery. All receptors derive from a male donor with early-stage non-small cell lung cancer. The CDR3 runs from the conserved cysteine through the conserved F or W. The order of the fields is V gene, D gene, clone size, J gene, CDR3 protein, CDR3 DNA. A D gene is named only where the DNA matches it firmly. Some rows mark clone size as missing; the rest say once, few, many or name a class of expanded clone.

>TRBV20-1|NA|many|TRBJ2-7
CSARPPYEQYF
TGCAGTGCTAGACCCCCCTACGAGCAGTACTTC
>TRBV7-9|NA|medium-sized|TRBJ2-6
CASSLGISGANVLTF
TGTGCCAGCAGCTTAGGTATCTCTGGGGCCAACGTCCTGACTTTC
>TRBV28|NA|many|TRBJ2-3
CASSFRSTDTQYF
TGTGCCAGCAGTTTCCGTAGCACAGATACGCAGTATTTT
>TRBV20-1|TRBD1|many|TRBJ2-1
CSARPPLRQGFKQFF
TGCAGTGCTAGACCGCCCTTAAGACAGGGGTTTAAGCAGTTCTTC
>TRBV19|NA|many|TRBJ2-7
CASSPKQTALTYEQYF
TGTGCCAGTAGCCCCAAGCAGACAGCGCTAACCTACGAGCAGTACTTC
>TRBV5-1|NA|medium-sized|TRBJ2-7
CASSLSARVVDEQYF
TGCGCCAGCAGCTTGTCGGCCCGAGTGGTCGACGAGCAGTACTTC
>TRBV7-9|TRBD1|many|TRBJ1-1
CASSKKGASAFF
TGTGCCAGCAGTAAAAAGGGGGCATCGGCTTTCTTT
>TRBV7-8|NA|few|TRBJ2-5
CASSYSQETQYF
TGTGCCAGCAGCTACTCCCAAGAGACCCAGTACTTC
>TRBV19|TRBD2|medium-sized|TRBJ2-3
CASSIRGTSGTDTQYF
TGTGCCAGTAGTATTCGGGGGACTAGCGGCACAGATACGCAGTATTTT
>TRBV30|TRBD1|many|TRBJ1-2
CAWSTGGGYTF
TGTGCCTGGAGTACAGGGGGTGGCTACACCTTC
>TRBV18|NA|many|TRBJ2-1
CASSPRGGKNENEQFF
TGTGCCAGCTCACCAAGAGGCGGGAAGAACGAGAATGAGCAGTTCTTC
>TRBV6-5|NA|medium-sized|TRBJ1-5
CASSYSREQPQHF
TGTGCCAGCAGTTACTCCCGTGAACAGCCCCAGCATTTT
>TRBV7-9|TRBD1|medium-sized|TRBJ1-1
CASSLGQVMNTEAFF
TGTGCCAGCAGCTTGGGACAGGTCATGAACACTGAAGCTTTCTTT
>TRBV20-1|TRBD2|NA|TRBJ2-7
CSAGLAGIYEQYF
TGCAGTGCCGGACTAGCGGGAATCTACGAGCAGTACTTC
>TRBV6-5|TRBD2|many|TRBJ2-3
CASSWGLATDTQYF
TGTGCCAGCAGTTGGGGACTAGCGACAGATACGCAGTATTTT
>TRBV20-1|TRBD2|medium-sized|TRBJ2-1
CSAASGSKMQFF
TGCAGTGCGGCTAGCGGGAGCAAGATGCAGTTCTTC
>TRBV20-1|TRBD2|many|TRBJ2-7
CSARVASGRAGEQYF
TGCAGTGCTAGAGTGGCTAGCGGGAGGGCGGGGGAGCAGTACTTC